This is a list of T cell receptor beta chains from one sample in a study of blood T cell repertoires in COVID-19. Sequencing was performed with immunoSEQ multiplex PCR; in TCRdb, only in-frame clones are kept and a portion is missing. Altogether over 200,000 clones are present, approximately 86% being singletons, with the ten largest covering roughly 0.7%. The material sequenced was peripheral blood. The receptor source for this set is a man aged 40-49 years with acute or convalescent COVID-19. CDR3s include the opening cysteine and the closing phenylalanine or tryptophan. D genes are given only for firm matches. Size is stated for part of the rows, as once, few or many counts, or as a class when the clone is expanded.

V	J	D	size	DNA	CDR3
TRBV4-1	TRBJ2-7	TRBD1	-	TGCGCCAGCAGCCAAGTTTACGGGACAGCCTTTCCCTACGAGCAGTACTTC	CASSQVYGTAFPYEQYF
TRBV18	TRBJ2-1	TRBD1	-	TGTGCCAGCTCACCTCCCTTACAGGGGCCCATATACAATGAGCAGTTCTTC	CASSPPLQGPIYNEQFF
TRBV25-1	TRBJ1-2	-	-	TGTGCCAGCAGCCACGAACCAACAGGGTACTATGGCTACACCTTC	CASSHEPTGYYGYTF
TRBV4-2	TRBJ2-4	-	-	TGTGCCAGCAGCCAAGATGGGCTAGCCAAAAACATTCAGTACTTC	CASSQDGLAKNIQYF
TRBV6-5	TRBJ1-2	-	once	TGTGCCAGCAGTTACTCGTATGGGGCAGCCGGTGGTGGCTACACCTTC	CASSYSYGAAGGGYTF
TRBV7-2	TRBJ1-1	-	-	TGTGCCAGCAGCCCCATGCGGGCAGGAGGCACTGAAGCTTTCTTT	CASSPMRAGGTEAFF
TRBV27	TRBJ1-2	-	-	TGTGCCAGCAGTCGGACAGCGGACGGTAACTATGGCTACACCTTC	CASSRTADGNYGYTF
TRBV4-1	TRBJ2-7	-	-	TGCGCCAGCAGCCATTGGCAGCGCGGAACCTACGAGCAGTACTTC	CASSHWQRGTYEQYF
TRBV5-1	TRBJ2-7	-	once	TGCGCCAGCAGCCCGGGGGCGGGGGCCTACGAGCAGTACTTC	CASSPGAGAYEQYF
TRBV21-1	TRBJ2-1	-	-	TGTGCCAGCAGCCCAGGTCGACAATCCGGCTCCTACAATGAGCAGTTCTTC	CASSPGRQSGSYNEQFF
TRBV27	TRBJ1-6	-	-	TGTGCCAGCAGTTCCCTCGGGGGGAGTAATTCACCCCTCCACTTT	CASSSLGGSNSPLHF
TRBV3-1/TRBV3-2	TRBJ1-6	-	-	TGTGCCAGCCACGGCGGGGACCGTGTAAATTCACCCCTCCACTTT	CASHGGDRVNSPLHF
TRBV15	TRBJ1-3	TRBD1	-	TGTGCCACCAGCACCGGACAGGCCGCTGGAAACACCATATATTTT	CATSTGQAAGNTIYF
TRBV7-6	TRBJ2-4	-	-	TGTGCCAGCAGCTCGTTAGGCCACACAGGGGCCAAAAACATTCAGTACTTC	CASSSLGHTGAKNIQYF
TRBV27	TRBJ1-1	TRBD1	few	TGTGCCAGCAGTTTATACAGGGGTAACACTGAAGCTTTCTTT	CASSLYRGNTEAFF
TRBV27	TRBJ2-7	TRBD1	-	TGTGCCAGCAGTTCCGGACAGGGTTCCTACGAGCAGTACTTC	CASSSGQGSYEQYF
TRBV28	TRBJ2-1	TRBD2	-	TGTGCCAGCAGGGGACTAGTAAATAATGAGCAGTTCTTC	CASRGLVNNEQFF
TRBV3-1/TRBV3-2	TRBJ2-5	-	-	TGTGCCAGCAGCCACGGAGACCAAGGGGCCCAGTACTTC	CASSHGDQGAQYF